This T cell receptor (beta chain) was retrieved from a study of blood T cell repertoires in COVID-19. The V gene lost 6 bases and the J gene lost 7 bases, with 7 bases spanning the gap. This CDR3 spans 10 amino acids. Under the authors' procedure: Reference gene primer amplification in the assay estimated nucleated cell counts. The table came from immunoSEQ multiplex PCR; TCRdb's copy has only in-frame clones and leaves some out. Clone size and the V and J calls come from that table; the DNA yielded D and trimming. Found here are a few hundred thousand clones, roughly 85% of them singletons; the top ten hold around 3%.

The genes are TRBV23-1 and TRBJ2-7; D not resolved. TRBV23-1 is flagged as an ORF with uncertain function. The source material was peripheral blood. This TCR came from a man over 45 who had recovered from COVID-19. DNA of the CDR3: TGCGCCAGCAGGAAGAGGGAGCAGTACTTC. It encodes CASRKREQYF.